Following are 15 T cell receptor beta chains from one sample sequenced in a study of T cell responses to AZD1222 COVID-19 vaccine. The assay was immunoSEQ multiplex PCR, and TCRdb's table has in-frame clones only and misses some. The sample lists 120,000 or so clones; approximately 89% were seen once. Sample: peripheral blood, taken on day 0 of AZD1222 vaccination. The receptors shown here come from an adult in good health.

V is TRBV5-4 and J is TRBJ2-7, with 7 positions matching TRBD2. V lost 4 bases to trimming and J lost 2 bases; unmatched junction nucleotides: 6. The V gene's germline CDR1 is SGHNT and CDR2 YYREEE (reference sequence). The CDR3 consists of 14 residues. In nucleotides, the CDR3 is TGTGCCAGCAGCGCTTTTGCGGGAGCCTACGAGCAGTACTTC. It encodes CASSAFAGAYEQYF.

The chain links TRBV2 to TRBJ1-6; the D is unclear. The CDR3 totals 13 residues. Per the germline V gene, CDR1 is SNHLY and CDR2 is FYNNEI. Deletions cut 7 bases from V and 7 bases from J, with 11 bases between. CDR3 loop: CASISLMNSPLHF. CDR3 coding DNA: TGTGCCAGCATCTCTCTGATGAATTCACCCCTCCACTTT.

This clone came up a few times. CDR3: CASSQEEYSYEQYF. CDR3 DNA: TGTGCCAGCAGCCAAGAGGAGTACTCCTACGAGCAGTACTTC. The V call is TRBV4-2, the J call TRBJ2-7; D remains unclear. Trimming removed 0 bases from V and 0 bases from J, with 6 bases in between. The CDR3 contains 14 residues. Germline V gene sequence: CDR1 LGHNA, CDR2 YNFKEQ.

The chain couples TRBV5-1 to TRBJ2-2; D might be TRBD1 or TRBD2, each matching 5 bases. This CDR3 contains 14 residues. Germline-derived CDR1 and CDR2 are SGHRS and YFSETQ. Trimming cost V 5 bases and J 3 bases, with 11 bases left between them. CDR3 DNA sequence: TGCGCCAGCAGAGGGGACGGTGACACCGGGGAGCTGTTTTTT. This encodes CASRGDGDTGELFF.

V is TRBV6-5 and J is TRBJ2-5; D possibly corresponds to TRBD2 (7 bases). Trimming took off 6 bases at V and 5 bases at J, with 19 bases between the two ends. Per the germline V gene, CDR1 is MNHEY and CDR2 is SVGAGI. The CDR3 runs to 15 residues. This CDR3 reads CASRLMGGAGETQYF. The CDR3 DNA reads TGTGCCAGCAGACTAATGGGGGGGGCAGGGGAGACCCAGTACTTC.

Here the CDR3 DNA reads TGTGCCAGCAGCGTCGACAGTCCCTACGAGCAGTACTTC. Residues: CASSVDSPYEQYF. V and J are TRBV27 and TRBJ2-7; a possible D gene is TRBD1 (5 bases). The CDR3 is 13 amino acids. The germline gives CDR1 MNHEY, CDR2 SMNVEV (reference sequence). V shed 6 bases and J shed 2 bases, with 11 bases lying between them.

In DNA form, the CDR3 reads TGTGCCAGCTCACCTCGGGACACGGTCTATGGCTACACCTTC. Its protein product is CASSPRDTVYGYTF. This chain joins TRBV18 and TRBJ1-2; the D gene is possibly TRBD1 (6 bases). The V gene lost 3 bases and the J gene lost 4 bases, with 12 bases spanning the gap. The germline V gene encodes CDR1 KGHSH and CDR2 LQKENI. The CDR3 is 14 residues long.

This chain joins TRBV29-1 and TRBJ2-1; 8 nucleotides align to TRBD2. The germline V gene encodes CDR1 SQVTM and CDR2 ANQGSEA. The CDR3 has 14 residues. Losses at the gene ends were 7 bases for V and 3 bases for J; bases not matched to a gene: 8. The CDR3 coding sequence is TGCAGCGGGAAAATAGCGGGGATCTACAATGAGCAGTTCTTC. Its translation: CSGKIAGIYNEQFF.

This chain connects TRBV15 to TRBJ1-2, with 7 bases aligning to TRBD1. J was trimmed by 4 bases and V by 3 bases; bases with no gene match: 8. CDR1 and CDR2 from the germline V gene are LNHNV and YYDKDF (reference sequence). This CDR3 comprises 15 residues. The CDR3 is CATSRDRTGLYGYTF. The CDR3 nucleotides read TGTGCCACCAGCAGGGATCGGACAGGCCTCTATGGCTACACCTTC.

V usage is TRBV27 and J usage is TRBJ2-3; TRBD2 matches at 7 bases. CDR1 is MNHEY and CDR2 is SMNVEV in the germline V gene (reference sequence). V was pared by 6 bases and J by 2 bases, with 2 bases of the junction left unmatched. The CDR3 loop spans 13 amino acids. CDR3 amino acids: CASRGDYTDTQYF. In DNA form, the CDR3 reads TGTGCCAGCAGGGGGGACTACACAGATACGCAGTATTTT.

J is TRBJ1-5 and V is TRBV28; possible D gene TRBD1, 6 bases. The CDR3 loop spans 14 amino acids. V lost 5 bases and J 6 bases, leaving 14 bases between the germline ends. CDR1 is MDHEN and CDR2 is SYDVKM in the germline V gene. CDR3 region: CASSPGGPGQPQHF. The CDR3 DNA follows: TGTGCCAGCAGTCCGGGGGGGCCCGGTCAGCCCCAGCATTTT.

The chain carries TRBV19 and TRBJ1-6; D is undetermined. The CDR3 runs 19 residues. Trimming took 3 bases from V and 0 from J, leaving 18 bases between them. Germline V CDR1 and CDR2: LNHDA, SQIVND (reference sequence). The CDR3 region is CASSMGFRQTSSYNSPLHF. The CDR3 nucleotides are TGTGCCAGTAGTATGGGTTTCCGGCAGACAAGCTCCTATAATTCACCCCTCCACTTT.

This rearrangement joins TRBV2 to TRBJ2-1, with TRBD2 matching over 8 bases. Germline CDR1 SNHLY, CDR2 FYNNEI. The trim removed 6 bases at V and 9 bases at J, leaving 16 bases unmatched. The CDR3 totals 16 residues. The CDR3 sequence: CASRAGLGRAVGEQFF. The CDR3, as DNA: TGTGCCAGCAGAGCGGGACTAGGACGAGCCGTTGGTGAGCAGTTCTTC. Full variable domain (outside the CDR3, taken from reference TRBV2 and TRBJ2-1): EPEVTQTPSHQVTQMGQEVILRCVPISNHLYFYWYRQILGQKVEFLVSFYNNEISEKSEIFDDQFSVERPDGSNFTLKIRSTKLEDSAMYFCASRAGLGRAVGEQFFGPGTRLTVL.

V usage is TRBV7-3 and J usage is TRBJ2-1; TRBD2 is a possible D gene (6 bases). The CDR3 consists of 15 residues. V was cut by 4 bases and J by 5 bases, with 15 bases left in between. Germline V CDR1 and CDR2: SGHTA, FQGTGA. DNA of the CDR3: TGTGCCAGCAGCTCCAATGGGAGGCAGAACAATGAGCAGTTCTTC. Translating gives CASSSNGRQNNEQFF. Combining the CDR3 with reference TRBV7-3 and TRBJ2-1 gives the whole variable domain GAGVSQTPSNKVTEKGKYVELRCDPISGHTALYWYRQSLGQGPEFLIYFQGTGAADDSGLPNDRFFAVRPEGSVSTLKIQRTERGDSAVYLCASSSNGRQNNEQFFGPGTRLTVL.

This chain connects TRBV3-1 (or the pseudogene TRBV3-2) to TRBJ1-5, with D possibly being TRBD1 (6 bases). Germline V CDR1 and CDR2: LGHDT, YNNKEL (reference sequence). The CDR3 runs 15 residues. V was cut by 4 bases and J by 1 base, with 11 bases left in between. The CDR3 loop reads CASSPQGLSNQPQHF. In DNA, the CDR3 is TGTGCCAGCAGCCCCCAGGGGTTAAGCAATCAGCCCCAGCATTTT.